Shown below are 22 T cell receptor beta chains from a single sample sequenced in a study of T cell responses to AZD1222 COVID-19 vaccine (dated by TCRdb to about 2021). The meaning of the sample's time point label: baseline before first vaccination. Library generation was performed with the immunoSEQ multiplex PCR assay. The clones in this table, taken by TCRdb from immuneACCESS, are in-frame only. Not every clone is retained; where verified, under half of the shortfall comes from an unresolved V gene, and the cause of the rest is unknown. This sample lists 100,000 to 150,000 clones; about 90% were detected once. The ten largest clonotypes hold approximately 1% of the sample. Sequencing used peripheral blood, obtained on day 0 of AZD1222 vaccination. Receptors were obtained from an adult in good health.

This clone was seen a handful of times. The chain links TRBV7-9 to TRBJ1-4; D unclear. Trimming shortened V by 1 base and J by 7 bases, and 10 bases separated the two germline ends. This CDR3 spans 14 amino acids. Germline values: CDR1 SEHNR, CDR2 FQNEAQ (reference sequence). The DNA of the CDR3 is TGTGCCAGCAGCTTAGATGGGCGGGGTGAAAAACTGTTTTTT. This translates into CASSLDGRGEKLFF. The variable domain in full, with the rest retrieved from reference TRBV7-9 and TRBJ1-4, is DTGVSQNPRHKITKRGQNVTFRCDPISEHNRLYWYRQTLGQGPEFLTYFQNEAQLEKSRLLSDRFSAERPKGSFSTLEIQRTEQGDSAMYLCASSLDGRGEKLFFGSGTQLSVL.

This chain uses TRBV5-1 with TRBJ2-5, with 7 bases fitting TRBD1. J gave up 4 bases and V 2 bases, and 2 bases lay outside the gene matches. This CDR3 region has 13 residues. The germline CDR1 and CDR2 sequences are SGHRS and YFSETQ. The CDR3 is CASSLHRGETQYF. In DNA, the CDR3 is TGCGCCAGCAGCTTACACAGGGGAGAGACCCAGTACTTC.

This clone appeared a few times. The rearrangement uses TRBV27 and TRBJ2-6; no clear D. Trimming stripped 7 bases from V and 0 bases from J, with 13 bases between. Per the germline V gene, CDR1 is MNHEY and CDR2 is SMNVEV (reference sequence). The length of the CDR3 is 16 residues. CDR3 bases: TGTGCCAGCAAGGCCCAACAGAACTCTGGGGCCAACGTCCTGACTTTC. It specifies CASKAQQNSGANVLTF.

J is TRBJ1-1 and V is TRBV6-1, with TRBD1 matching 7 bases. The CDR3 is made up of 14 amino acids. The junction had 3 bases not matched to a gene; V was cut back by 0 bases and J by 5 bases. Germline CDR1 reads MNHNS; CDR2 reads SASEGT. The CDR3 loop reads CASSEATGDTEAFF. The CDR3 coding sequence is TGTGCCAGCAGTGAAGCAACAGGGGATACTGAAGCTTTCTTT.

This clone occurred a few times. The rearrangement links TRBV19 to TRBJ2-6; D gene unclear. Trimming took 7 bases from V and 0 from J, leaving 13 bases between them. Germline values: CDR1 LNHDA, CDR2 SQIVND (reference sequence). This CDR3 region has 16 residues. CDR3 nucleotides: TGTGCCAGTATGTATAGGAAGAGCTCTGGGGCCAACGTCCTGACTTTC. Translation: CASMYRKSSGANVLTF.

The genes are TRBV19 and TRBJ2-3; D is unresolved. CDR1 and CDR2 from the germline V gene are LNHDA and SQIVND (reference sequence). This CDR3 region has 14 residues. With 5 bases removed from V and 3 bases from J, the gap between germline ends came to 12 bases. The CDR3: CASSPPVRTDTQYF. The CDR3 DNA sequence: TGTGCCAGTAGTCCCCCCGTGAGAACAGATACGCAGTATTTT. Complete variable domain (other parts from reference TRBV19 and TRBJ2-3): DGGITQSPKYLFRKEGQNVTLSCEQNLNHDAMYWYRQDPGQGLRLIYYSQIVNDFQKGDIAEGYSVSREKKESFPLTVTSAQKNPTAFYLCASSPPVRTDTQYFGPGTRLTVL.

A single count supports this clone. Its ends do not fully match the called genes, so a read error is possible. The chain has TRBV19 and TRBJ2-5; 7 nucleotides agree with TRBD1. This CDR3 has 13 amino acids. Germline-derived CDR1 and CDR2 are LNHDA and SQIVND (reference sequence). The CDR3 sequence: CASSVDREETQYF. The CDR3 DNA reads as TGTGCCAGTAGTGTAGACAGGGAAGAGACCCAGTACTTC.

The V call is TRBV7-6, the J call TRBJ1-1, with D possibly TRBD1 on 5 matching bases. The V end was cut by 1 base, the J end by 3 bases, with 12 bases between. The length of the CDR3 is 15 residues. Germline V gives CDR1 SGHVS, CDR2 FNYEAQ. The CDR3 loop is CASSLVVGQHTEAFF. The CDR3 nucleotides read TGTGCCAGCAGCTTAGTTGTGGGGCAGCACACTGAAGCTTTCTTT.

This sequence joins TRBV7-9 and TRBJ1-2; perhaps TRBD1 as D (5 bases). Germline V gene data show CDR1 as SEHNR and CDR2 as FQNEAQ (reference sequence). This CDR3 comprises 12 residues. V lost 10 bases and J 1 base, leaving 10 bases between the germline ends. CDR3 DNA sequence: TGTGCCATCTCAGGGCTTAACTATGGCTACACCTTC. Amino acids: CAISGLNYGYTF.

This sequence joins TRBV6-6 and TRBJ2-1; a possible D gene is TRBD2 (5 bases). Deletions cut 8 bases from V and 6 bases from J, with 20 bases between. The CDR3 loop spans 15 amino acids. CDR1 and CDR2 from the germline V gene are MNHNY and SVGAGI (reference sequence). The CDR3 region has the DNA TGTGCCAGCCTCGATACAGCGCGGGCCCTCAATGAGCAGTTCTTC. It yields the protein CASLDTARALNEQFF.

The gene calls are TRBV7-9 and TRBJ1-5; D gene uncertain. The V end was cut by 1 base, the J end by 6 bases, with 10 bases between. CDR3 length equals 14 residues. The germline V gene encodes CDR1 SEHNR and CDR2 FQNEAQ (reference sequence). The CDR3 spells CASSLEGAGQPQHF. The CDR3 coding sequence is TGTGCCAGCAGCTTAGAAGGCGCGGGTCAGCCCCAGCATTTT.

The CDR3: CASSFLASGPQEQYF. The CDR3 nucleotides are TGTGCCAGCAGCTTCCTGGCTAGCGGGCCGCAAGAGCAGTACTTC. This chain links TRBV7-9 with TRBJ2-7; TRBD2 matches at 8 bases. With 3 bases clipped from V and 7 bases from J, the junction kept 11 bases outside the gene matches. Germline V gene sequence: CDR1 SEHNR, CDR2 FQNEAQ (reference sequence). The length of the CDR3 is 15 residues.

V usage is TRBV30 and J usage is TRBJ2-1, with D hard to call. CDR3 size: 14 residues. V was clipped by 0 bases and J by 7 bases, with 13 bases between them. Germline CDR1 and CDR2: GTSNPN and SVGIG (reference sequence). The CDR3 loop is CAWSVDPLGNEQFF. In DNA form, the CDR3 reads TGTGCCTGGAGTGTAGACCCGCTGGGGAATGAGCAGTTCTTC. Variable domain in full (rest from reference TRBV30 and TRBJ2-1): SQTIHQWPATLVQPVGSPLSLECTVEGTSNPNLYWYRQAAGRGLQLLFYSVGIGQISSEVPQNLSASRPQDRQFILSSKKLLLSDSGFYLCAWSVDPLGNEQFFGPGTRLTVL.

The chain employs TRBV10-2 and TRBJ2-7, with 10 nucleotides matching TRBD2. J lost 2 bases, V lost 6 bases, and 16 bases had no gene match. In germline, CDR1 is WSHSY, CDR2 SAAADI. CDR3 length: 18 amino acids. The CDR3 spells CASSDPKSSSGGTYEQYF. In nucleotides, the CDR3 is TGCGCCAGCAGCGACCCAAAATCATCTAGCGGGGGAACCTACGAGCAGTACTTC.

The rearrangement joins TRBV6-5 to TRBJ1-5; D is uncertain. Germline lookup yields CDR1 MNHEY and CDR2 SVGAGI. Trimming removed 7 bases from V and 4 bases from J, with 11 bases in between. CDR3 length equals 13 residues. CDR3 sequence (DNA): TGTGCCAGCATAGCGGACGGAAATCAGCCCCAGCATTTT. The encoded protein is CASIADGNQPQHF.

The chain uses TRBV29-1 and TRBJ1-4, with a possible D match to TRBD1 (5 bases). The CDR3 runs to 13 residues. Trimming shortened V by 4 bases and J by 7 bases, and 13 bases separated the two germline ends. Germline-derived CDR1 and CDR2 are SQVTM and ANQGSEA. CDR3 loop: CSVVSGTGEKLFF. In nucleotides, the CDR3 is TGCAGCGTTGTGTCCGGGACGGGTGAAAAACTGTTTTTT.

This clone has just one count. In DNA, the CDR3 is TGTGCCAGCAGCCCTGAACTGCTCATCCCGGGGGGTGGCTACACCTTC. Its protein is CASSPELLIPGGGYTF. This chain joins TRBV4-2 and TRBJ1-2; maybe TRBD1 (5 bases). Germline V gene lookup returns CDR1 LGHNA and CDR2 YNFKEQ. There are 16 residues in the CDR3. V shed 4 bases and J shed 7 bases, with 22 bases lying between them.

This rearrangement joins TRBV9 to TRBJ2-1; perhaps TRBD2 as D (5 bases). The CDR3 consists of 16 residues. The V gene's germline CDR1 is SGDLS and CDR2 YYNGEE. V was clipped by 1 base and J by 2 bases, with 13 bases between them. The CDR3 nucleotides are TGTGCCAGCAGCGTATCGGTGGGAGCAACCTACAATGAGCAGTTCTTC. It yields the protein CASSVSVGATYNEQFF.

This chain connects TRBV28 to TRBJ1-2, with unresolved D. Looked up from germline, CDR1 is MDHEN and CDR2 is SYDVKM. This CDR3 is built from 12 residues. The ends were cut back, 6 bases at V and 7 bases at J, with 12 bases in the middle. The CDR3 bases are TGTGCCAGCAGAGAACCTCTTTCTGGCTACACCTTC. This sequence encodes CASREPLSGYTF.

This clone was detected only once. This rearrangement joins TRBV29-1 to TRBJ1-3; no reliable D call. Germline loops: CDR1 SQVTM, CDR2 ANQGSEA. The CDR3 covers 15 residues. Trimming took 4 bases from V and 3 from J, leaving 16 bases between them. The CDR3, as DNA: TGCAGCGTTGGAGACACCGCGCTCCTTGGAAACACCATATATTTT. Translating it yields CSVGDTALLGNTIYF.

This clone was counted a few times. The CDR3 loop reads CASRTTLYNEQFF. The CDR3, as DNA: TGTGCCAGCAGGACGACCCTATACAATGAGCAGTTCTTC. This sequence joins TRBV5-6 and TRBJ2-1; unclear D gene. This CDR3 is built from 13 residues. Trimming removed 5 bases from V and 4 bases from J, with 10 bases in between. The germline gives CDR1 SGHDT, CDR2 YYEEEE.

The chain carries TRBV10-3 and TRBJ2-1; TRBD2 agrees at 8 bases. Per germline, CDR1 ENHRY and CDR2 SYGVKD. This CDR3 has 15 residues. After removal of 2 bases from V and 3 bases from J, the junction contained 3 bases not matched to a gene. This CDR3 is CAISEPGLGYNEQFF. CDR3 in DNA: TGTGCCATCAGTGAGCCGGGACTAGGCTACAATGAGCAGTTCTTC.